These 29 T cell receptor beta chains originate from one sample sequenced in a study of CD4 T cells in relation to SARS-CoV-2 and coronaviruses. The unexposed donors gave CD4+ T cells in about 2010-2019, prior to COVID-19. TCRdb's table, derived via immunoSEQ multiplex PCR, lists solely in-frame clones and lacks some. The sample lists under 70,000 clones; just over 85% were seen once. Sequenced input: memory CD4+ T cells from PBMCs. The receptors come from a human donor in good health.

V usage is TRBV5-1 and J usage is TRBJ1-1, with TRBD1 identical over 8 bases. The CDR3 extends over 15 amino acids. Germline V CDR1 and CDR2: SGHRS, YFSETQ. Trimming removed 3 bases from V and 1 base from J; junction bases left unmatched: 5. CDR3 bases: TGCGCCAGCAGCTCGGCAGGGGGCCGGAACACTGAAGCTTTCTTT. Protein product: CASSSAGGRNTEAFF.

The chain is built from TRBV6-5 and TRBJ1-3; 7 nucleotides agree with TRBD1. V lost 5 bases to trimming and J lost 0 bases; unmatched junction nucleotides: 4. The CDR3 has 15 residues. The germline V gene has CDR1 MNHEY and CDR2 SVGAGI. CDR3 amino acids: CASSTRTGSGNTIYF. As DNA, the CDR3 is TGTGCCAGCAGTACCAGGACAGGCTCTGGAAACACCATATATTTT.

V usage is TRBV24-1 and J usage is TRBJ2-3; 9 nucleotides align to TRBD1. The V gene end was trimmed by 0 bases and the J gene end by 4 bases; junction bases not matched to a gene: 1. Germline CDR1 reads KGHDR; CDR2 reads SFDVKD. The CDR3 runs to 15 residues. This CDR3 reads CATSDLGQGSDTQYF. The CDR3 region has the DNA TGTGCCACCAGTGATTTGGGACAGGGGTCAGATACGCAGTATTTT.

The chain has TRBV7-9 and TRBJ2-2; 11 bases align to TRBD2. This CDR3 region has 19 residues. Per the germline V gene, CDR1 is SEHNR and CDR2 is FQNEAQ (reference sequence). V was clipped by 7 bases and J by 0 bases; unmatched bases: 13. CDR3 nucleotides: TGTGCCAGCAAAGGGTGGGGGACTAGCGGCTCCACGAACACCGGGGAGCTGTTTTTT. Translating it yields CASKGWGTSGSTNTGELFF.

This chain connects TRBV24-1 to TRBJ2-6, with no clear D. Germline CDR1 KGHDR, CDR2 SFDVKD. CDR3 length: 16 amino acids. Trimming pared 3 bases from V and 0 bases from J, leaving 8 bases between. The DNA of the CDR3 is TGTGCCACCAGTGATCATACAGTCTCTGGGGCCAACGTCCTGACTTTC. Protein: CATSDHTVSGANVLTF.

This chain connects TRBV19 to TRBJ1-5; 7 bases align to TRBD1. Germline assignment: CDR1 LNHDA and CDR2 SQIVND (reference sequence). The CDR3 consists of 16 residues. Trimming removed 4 bases from V and 6 bases from J; junction bases left unmatched: 12. The DNA of the CDR3 is TGTGCCAGTAGTACAAAACAGGGGCGTACGAGTCAGCCCCAGCATTTT. Translation: CASSTKQGRTSQPQHF.

V usage is TRBV6-1 and J usage is TRBJ2-3, with D unclear. The ends were cut back, 3 bases at V and 2 bases at J, with 9 bases in the middle. The CDR3 contains 14 residues. CDR1 MNHNS and CDR2 SASEGT come from the germline V gene. The CDR3 loop is CASSDQVFTDTQYF. For the CDR3, the DNA is TGTGCCAGCAGTGATCAGGTCTTCACAGATACGCAGTATTTT.

The rearrangement joins TRBV28 to TRBJ1-1, with a tentative D call TRBD1 (6 bases). CDR3 size: 12 residues. The germline V gene encodes CDR1 MDHEN and CDR2 SYDVKM. V was trimmed by 5 bases and J by 11 bases, leaving 15 bases between them. The CDR3 loop reads CASSRLGGVAFF. The DNA for the CDR3 is TGTGCCAGCAGTCGTCTAGGGGGGGTCGCTTTCTTT. The whole variable domain, filled in from reference TRBV28 and TRBJ1-1, reads DVKVTQSSRYLVKRTGEKVFLECVQDMDHENMFWYRQDPGLGLRLIYFSYDVKMKEKGDIPEGYSVSREKKERFSLILESASTNQTSMYLCASSRLGGVAFFGQGTRLTVV.

This clone was seen once. The chain combines TRBV4-1 with TRBJ2-3, with 10 bases lining up with TRBD2. The CDR3 loop spans 17 amino acids. V shed 4 bases, J shed 10 bases, and the junction held 17 bases outside the gene matches. CDR1 is MGHRA, CDR2 YSYEKL, per germline. The CDR3 sequence is CASSRNPSGTSESSQYF. The CDR3 coding sequence is TGCGCCAGCAGCCGAAACCCGTCCGGGACTAGCGAGAGTTCGCAGTATTTT.

The CDR3 protein is CASSGRTGGGIHYGYTF. CDR3 nucleotide sequence: TGTGCCAGTAGTGGACGGACAGGGGGCGGCATCCACTATGGCTACACCTTC. The chain links TRBV19 to TRBJ1-2, with 11 bases lining up with TRBD1. The CDR3 covers 17 residues. CDR1 and CDR2 from the germline V gene are LNHDA and SQIVND (reference sequence). The trim removed 5 bases at V and 3 bases at J, leaving 11 bases unmatched.

This clone was seen just once. The gene calls are TRBV15 and TRBJ2-7; D not certain. Germline V gene lookup returns CDR1 LNHNV and CDR2 YYDKDF (reference sequence). Trimming pared 5 bases from V and 1 base from J, leaving 9 bases between. This CDR3 is built from 13 residues. The CDR3 coding sequence is TGTGCCACCAGCCCTGCCGGTTCCTACGAGCAGTACTTC. This sequence encodes CATSPAGSYEQYF.

The V and J genes are TRBV18 and TRBJ2-6; D is uncertain. The CDR3 spans 17 residues. Germline CDR1 KGHSH, CDR2 LQKENI. The V end was cut by 3 bases, the J end by 0 bases, with 12 bases between. The CDR3 region is CASSPAGLSSGANVLTF. CDR3 nucleotide sequence: TGTGCCAGCTCACCGGCAGGATTGAGCTCTGGGGCCAACGTCCTGACTTTC. Full variable domain (remainder filled in from reference TRBV18 and TRBJ2-6): NAGVMQNPRHLVRRRGQEARLRCSPMKGHSHVYWYRQLPEEGLKFMVYLQKENIIDESGMPKERFSAEFPKEGPSILRIQQVVRGDSAAYFCASSPAGLSSGANVLTFGAGSRLTVL.

This clone was detected only a few times. CDR3 nucleotide sequence: TGTGCCACCAGTGAAATTGACAGGCCGAACACCGGGGAGCTGTTTTTT. It yields the protein CATSEIDRPNTGELFF. This rearrangement joins TRBV24-1 to TRBJ2-2; a possible D gene is TRBD1 (6 bases). The CDR3 consists of 16 residues. Between the trimmed V and J ends, which lost 4 bases and 0 bases, there was a span of 11 bases. Per the germline V gene, CDR1 is KGHDR and CDR2 is SFDVKD.

This rearrangement joins TRBV7-9 to TRBJ2-3; D is unresolved. The CDR3 covers 14 residues. Per germline, CDR1 SEHNR and CDR2 FQNEAQ (reference sequence). V was pared by 1 base and J by 6 bases, with 11 bases between. CDR3 DNA sequence: TGTGCCAGCAGCTTAGGGCAGGAGAGGGATACGCAGTATTTT. Its protein product is CASSLGQERDTQYF.

This clone occurred once. V gene TRBV7-6 combines with J gene TRBJ2-2; 9 nucleotides match TRBD2. Per germline, CDR1 SGHVS and CDR2 FNYEAQ. With 4 bases clipped from V and 5 bases from J, the junction kept 17 bases outside the gene matches. The CDR3 loop spans 19 amino acids. The CDR3 DNA sequence: TGTGCCAGCAGCTGGCTAGTTAGCGGGAGTCTAGGGGAGACCGGGGAGCTGTTTTTT. Its protein is CASSWLVSGSLGETGELFF.

The chain uses TRBV11-2 and TRBJ2-7, with D possibly being TRBD2 (5 bases). From germline, CDR1 is SGHAT and CDR2 FQNNGV. Trimming took off 2 bases at V and 2 bases at J, with 10 bases between the two ends. This CDR3 comprises 14 residues. The CDR3 protein is CASSLRLAAYEQYF. The CDR3 DNA reads TGTGCCAGCAGCTTACGTCTAGCTGCCTACGAGCAGTACTTC.

This clone was picked up a small number of times. This chain joins TRBV7-2 and TRBJ1-6; D gene uncertain. Germline loops: CDR1 SGHTA, CDR2 FQGNSA. Between the trimmed V and J ends, which lost 3 bases and 10 bases, there was a span of 13 bases. The CDR3 loop spans 14 amino acids. The CDR3 bases are TGTGCCAGCAGCTTTTCGCCCACCGGCTCACCCCTCCACTTT. It is translated as CASSFSPTGSPLHF.

The rearrangement joins TRBV10-3 to TRBJ2-3, with 9 bases aligning to TRBD2. This CDR3 spans 16 amino acids. The V gene end was trimmed by 5 bases and the J gene end by 1 base; junction bases not matched to a gene: 7. The germline V gene encodes CDR1 ENHRY and CDR2 SYGVKD. The CDR3 DNA follows: TGTGCCATCAGTCCCGGGACTAGCTTACGCACAGATACGCAGTATTTT. Protein product: CAISPGTSLRTDTQYF.

The V gene is TRBV18, the J gene TRBJ2-5, with 9 bases aligning to TRBD2. V was pared by 2 bases and J by 2 bases, with 15 bases of the junction left unmatched. Germline V lookup: CDR1 KGHSH, CDR2 LQKENI. The CDR3 is made up of 19 amino acids. Here the CDR3 DNA reads TGTGCCAGCTCACCAGAGGGCTCCCCCCTAGCGGGGTTACAAGAGACCCAGTACTTC. It yields the protein CASSPEGSPLAGLQETQYF.

The chain combines TRBV10-3 with TRBJ2-3, with TRBD2 identical over 11 bases. The CDR3 is 16 residues long. V trimming: 4 bases; J trimming: 6 bases; junction bases outside the gene matches: 9. Germline loops: CDR1 ENHRY, CDR2 SYGVKD. The CDR3 here is CAISGISGRAADTQYF. The CDR3 DNA is TGTGCCATCAGTGGGATTAGCGGGAGGGCCGCGGATACGCAGTATTTT.

The V and J genes are TRBV6-1 and TRBJ1-3; the D gene is possibly TRBD1 (6 bases). Trimming removed 2 bases at V and 0 bases at J, with 14 bases between. Germline CDR1 MNHNS, CDR2 SASEGT. The CDR3 runs 17 residues. CDR3 amino acids: CASSEIGQIVSGNTIYF. The CDR3 nucleotides are TGTGCCAGCAGTGAAATTGGACAGATAGTCTCTGGAAACACCATATATTTT.

The J gene is TRBJ2-3, the V gene TRBV19, with D perhaps matching TRBD1 or TRBD2 (5 bases each). The germline gives CDR1 LNHDA, CDR2 SQIVND (reference sequence). The V and J ends lost 6 bases and 1 base respectively, with 14 bases between them. The CDR3 has 15 amino acids. CDR3 protein: CASRGDRLGTDTQYF. Here the CDR3 DNA reads TGTGCCAGTAGGGGGGACCGCCTTGGCACAGATACGCAGTATTTT. Looking up the rest from reference TRBV19 and TRBJ2-3 gives the full variable domain: DGGITQSPKYLFRKEGQNVTLSCEQNLNHDAMYWYRQDPGQGLRLIYYSQIVNDFQKGDIAEGYSVSREKKESFPLTVTSAQKNPTAFYLCASRGDRLGTDTQYFGPGTRLTVL.

The V call is TRBV19, the J call TRBJ2-7, with D possibly being TRBD2 (6 bases). CDR1 is LNHDA, CDR2 SQIVND, per germline (reference sequence). There are 18 residues in the CDR3. With 4 bases removed from V and 2 bases from J, the gap between germline ends came to 24 bases. This CDR3 reads CASSRSTPGTYTTYEQYF. For the CDR3, the DNA is TGTGCCAGTAGTAGATCGACCCCGGGGACTTATACTACCTACGAGCAGTACTTC.

The chain links TRBV5-1 to TRBJ2-3; D could derive from TRBD1 or TRBD2 (5 bases each). The germline V and J ends were trimmed by 4 bases and 2 bases, with 14 bases remaining between them. Germline assignment: CDR1 SGHRS and CDR2 YFSETQ. CDR3 size: 15 residues. The CDR3 nucleotides are TGCGCCAGCAGCATGCCCCGGGGCCCCACAGATACGCAGTATTTT. Amino acids: CASSMPRGPTDTQYF.

This clone was found a few times. The V call is TRBV2, the J call TRBJ2-2, with 13 bases lining up with TRBD2. V lost 5 bases and J lost 5; bases outside the gene matches: 2. The CDR3 runs to 15 residues. CDR1 SNHLY and CDR2 FYNNEI come from the germline V gene. This chain's CDR3 is CASSPTSGGTGELFF. The CDR3 DNA reads TGTGCCAGCAGTCCGACTAGCGGGGGGACCGGGGAGCTGTTTTTT.

The chain recombines TRBV27 with TRBJ2-3, with a tentative D call TRBD2 (6 bases). The CDR3 has 13 residues. The ends were cut back, 5 bases at V and 6 bases at J, with 12 bases in the middle. Germline V gives CDR1 MNHEY, CDR2 SMNVEV (reference sequence). The CDR3 loop is CASSDGGRDTQYF. CDR3 nucleotide sequence: TGTGCCAGCAGTGACGGGGGTAGGGATACGCAGTATTTT.

Here the CDR3 reads CASSLGSPSGSETQYF. CDR3 in DNA: TGTGCCAGCAGCTTAGGTTCTCCTAGCGGGAGTGAGACCCAGTACTTC. The chain carries TRBV11-3 and TRBJ2-5, with 10 bases identical to TRBD2. The CDR3 runs 16 residues. The germline gives CDR1 SGHNT, CDR2 YENEEA. V dropped 1 base and J dropped 5; count of bases not matched to a gene: 7.

The chain joins TRBV2 to TRBJ1-5; 7 positions agree with TRBD1. The junction had 10 bases not matched to a gene; V was cut back by 6 bases and J by 5 bases. The germline V gene has CDR1 SNHLY and CDR2 FYNNEI. This CDR3 has 15 amino acids. The CDR3 nucleotides read TGTGCCAGCAGCCCAGGACAGGCCTGGGATCAGCCCCAGCATTTT. Its translation is CASSPGQAWDQPQHF.

The chain employs TRBV28 and TRBJ1-2, with D unresolved. Trimming took 4 bases from V and 8 from J, leaving 17 bases between them. The CDR3 consists of 14 residues. The germline CDR1 and CDR2 sequences are MDHEN and SYDVKM. The CDR3 region is CASSSRAPSWGYTF. CDR3 sequence (DNA): TGTGCCAGCAGTTCCCGGGCCCCCTCTTGGGGCTACACCTTC.